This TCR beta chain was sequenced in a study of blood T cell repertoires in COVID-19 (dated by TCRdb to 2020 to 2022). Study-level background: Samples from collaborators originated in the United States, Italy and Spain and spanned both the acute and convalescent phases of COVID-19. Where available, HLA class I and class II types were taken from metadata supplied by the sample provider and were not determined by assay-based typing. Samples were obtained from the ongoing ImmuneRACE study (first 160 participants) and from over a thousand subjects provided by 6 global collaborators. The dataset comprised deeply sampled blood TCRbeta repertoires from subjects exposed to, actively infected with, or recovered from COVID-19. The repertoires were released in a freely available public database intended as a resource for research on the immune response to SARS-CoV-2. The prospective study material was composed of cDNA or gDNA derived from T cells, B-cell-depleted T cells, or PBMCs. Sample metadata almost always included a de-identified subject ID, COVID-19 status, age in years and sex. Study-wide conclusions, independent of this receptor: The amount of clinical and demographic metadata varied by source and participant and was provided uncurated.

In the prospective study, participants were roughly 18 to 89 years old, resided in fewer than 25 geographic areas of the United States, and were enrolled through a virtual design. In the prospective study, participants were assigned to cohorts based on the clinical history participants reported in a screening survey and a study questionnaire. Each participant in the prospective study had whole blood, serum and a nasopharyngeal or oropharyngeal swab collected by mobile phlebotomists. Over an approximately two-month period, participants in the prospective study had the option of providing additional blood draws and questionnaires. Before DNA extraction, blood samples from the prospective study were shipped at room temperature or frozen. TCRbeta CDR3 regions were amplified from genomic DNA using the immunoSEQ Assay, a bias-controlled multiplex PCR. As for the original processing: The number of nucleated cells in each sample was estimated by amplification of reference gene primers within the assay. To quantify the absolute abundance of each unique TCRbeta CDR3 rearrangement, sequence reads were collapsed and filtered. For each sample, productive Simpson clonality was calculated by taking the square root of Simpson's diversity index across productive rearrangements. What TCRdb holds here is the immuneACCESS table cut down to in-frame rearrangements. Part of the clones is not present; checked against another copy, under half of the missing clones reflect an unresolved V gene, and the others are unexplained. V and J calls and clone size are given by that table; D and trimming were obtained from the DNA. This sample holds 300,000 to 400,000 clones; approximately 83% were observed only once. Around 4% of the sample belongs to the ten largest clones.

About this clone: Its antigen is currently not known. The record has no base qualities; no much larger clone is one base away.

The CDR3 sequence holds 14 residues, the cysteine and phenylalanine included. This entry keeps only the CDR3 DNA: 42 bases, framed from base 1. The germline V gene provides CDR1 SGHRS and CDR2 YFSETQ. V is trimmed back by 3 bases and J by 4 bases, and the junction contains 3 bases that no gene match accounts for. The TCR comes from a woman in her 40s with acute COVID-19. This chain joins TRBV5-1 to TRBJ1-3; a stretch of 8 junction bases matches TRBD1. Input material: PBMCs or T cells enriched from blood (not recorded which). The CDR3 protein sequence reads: CASSSGQEGNTIYF. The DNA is TGCGCCAGCAGCTCGGGACAGGAGGGAAACACCATATATTTT.